The present TCR beta chain was sequenced within a study of blood T cell repertoires in COVID-19. About the research overall: Some COVID-19 samples were acute and others convalescent; all came from the United States, Italy and Spain. Nucleic acid was either cDNA or gDNA, and it came from T cells, B-cell-depleted T cells, or PBMCs.

This CDR3 region has 13 residues. CDR1 and CDR2 from the germline V gene are SNHLY and FYNNEI. Trimming took 7 bases from V and 1 from J, leaving 10 bases between them. Per the original data handling: From reference gene primer amplification, estimates of nucleated cell counts were derived. TCRdb keeps only in-frame clones here, not all; method: immunoSEQ multiplex PCR. That table is the source of V, J and clone size, and D and trimming were worked out from the DNA. The table includes 110,000 to 150,000 clones, more than 85% detected once. The V call is TRBV2, the J call TRBJ1-1; D call uncertain. Sequenced sample: peripheral blood. This clonotype originated in a man aged 55 to 69 with active or convalescent COVID-19. The CDR3 reads CASTVSGNTEAFF. The CDR3 DNA reads TGTGCCAGCACGGTTTCGGGGAACACTGAAGCTTTCTTT.